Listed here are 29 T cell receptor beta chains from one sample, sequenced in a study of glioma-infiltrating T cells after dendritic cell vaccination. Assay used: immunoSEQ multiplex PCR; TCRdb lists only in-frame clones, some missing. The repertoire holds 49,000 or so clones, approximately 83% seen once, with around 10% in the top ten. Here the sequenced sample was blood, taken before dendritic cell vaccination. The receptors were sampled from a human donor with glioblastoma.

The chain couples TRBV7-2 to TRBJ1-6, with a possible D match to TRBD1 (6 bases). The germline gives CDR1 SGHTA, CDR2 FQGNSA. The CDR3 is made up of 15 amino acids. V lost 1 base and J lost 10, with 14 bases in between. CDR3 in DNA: TGTGCCAGCAGCTTAGAAGGCAGGGGATGGTCACCCCTCCACTTT. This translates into CASSLEGRGWSPLHF.

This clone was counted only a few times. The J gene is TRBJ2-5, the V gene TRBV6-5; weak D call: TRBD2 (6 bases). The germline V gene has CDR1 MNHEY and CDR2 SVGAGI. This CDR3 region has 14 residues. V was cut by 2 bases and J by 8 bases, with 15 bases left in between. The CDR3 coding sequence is TGTGCCAGCAGTTACGACAGAAGGGGAGGAACCCAGTACTTC. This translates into CASSYDRRGGTQYF.

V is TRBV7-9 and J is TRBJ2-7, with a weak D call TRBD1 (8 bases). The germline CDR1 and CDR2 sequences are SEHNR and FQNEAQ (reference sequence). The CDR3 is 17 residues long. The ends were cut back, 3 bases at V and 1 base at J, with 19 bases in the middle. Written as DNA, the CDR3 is TGTGCCAGCAGCTTCCCTACGAGCGGGACAGGTTCCTACGAGCAGTACTTC. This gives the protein CASSFPTSGTGSYEQYF.

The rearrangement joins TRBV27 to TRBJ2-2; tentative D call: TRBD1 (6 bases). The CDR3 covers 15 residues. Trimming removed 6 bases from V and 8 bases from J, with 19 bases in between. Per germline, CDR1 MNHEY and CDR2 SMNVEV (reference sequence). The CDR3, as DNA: TGTGCCAGCAGGGCCCCACAGGGCCTATGGGGGGAGCTGTTTTTT. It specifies CASRAPQGLWGELFF.

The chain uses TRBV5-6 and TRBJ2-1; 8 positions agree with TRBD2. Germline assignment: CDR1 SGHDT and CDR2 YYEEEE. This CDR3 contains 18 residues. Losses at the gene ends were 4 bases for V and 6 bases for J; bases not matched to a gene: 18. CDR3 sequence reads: CASSRLAGRGVLGNEQFF. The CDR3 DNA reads TGTGCCAGCAGCAGGTTAGCAGGGCGGGGGGTTTTAGGCAATGAGCAGTTCTTC. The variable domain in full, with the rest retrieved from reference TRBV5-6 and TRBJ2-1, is DAGVTQSPTHLIKTRGQQVTLRCSPKSGHDTVSWYQQALGQGPQFIFQYYEEEERQRGNFPDRFSGHQFPNYSSELNVNALLLGDSALYLCASSRLAGRGVLGNEQFFGPGTRLTVL.

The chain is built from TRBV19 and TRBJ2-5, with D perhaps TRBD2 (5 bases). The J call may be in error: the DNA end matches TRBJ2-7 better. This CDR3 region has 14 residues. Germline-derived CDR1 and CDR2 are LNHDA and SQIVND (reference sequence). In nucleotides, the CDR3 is TGTGCCAGTAGTAGAAGGGAGCCCCCCTACGAGCAGTACTTC. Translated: CASSRREPPYEQYF.

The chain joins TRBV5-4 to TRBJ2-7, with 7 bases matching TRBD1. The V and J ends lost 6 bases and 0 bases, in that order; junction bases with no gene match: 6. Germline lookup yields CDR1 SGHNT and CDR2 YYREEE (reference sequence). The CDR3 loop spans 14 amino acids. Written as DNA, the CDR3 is TGTGCCAGCACCGACCGGGACAGCTCCTACGAGCAGTACTTC. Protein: CASTDRDSSYEQYF.

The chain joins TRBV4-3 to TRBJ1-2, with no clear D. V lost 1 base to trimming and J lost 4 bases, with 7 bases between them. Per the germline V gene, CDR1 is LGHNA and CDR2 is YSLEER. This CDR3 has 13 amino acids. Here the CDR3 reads CASSQVRAYGYTF. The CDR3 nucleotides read TGCGCCAGCAGCCAAGTGAGGGCCTATGGCTACACCTTC.

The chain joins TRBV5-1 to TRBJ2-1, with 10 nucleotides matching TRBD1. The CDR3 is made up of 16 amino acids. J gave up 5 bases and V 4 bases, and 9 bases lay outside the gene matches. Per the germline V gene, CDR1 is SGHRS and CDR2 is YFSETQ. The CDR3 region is CASSPPRDRGNNEQFF. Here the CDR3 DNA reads TGCGCCAGCAGCCCACCCCGGGACAGGGGCAACAATGAGCAGTTCTTC.

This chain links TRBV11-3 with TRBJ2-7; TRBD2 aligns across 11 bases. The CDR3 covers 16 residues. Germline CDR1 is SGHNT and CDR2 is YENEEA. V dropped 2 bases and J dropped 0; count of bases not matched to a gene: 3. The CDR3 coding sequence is TGTGCCAGCAGCTTATATGGGACTAGCGGCTCCTACGAGCAGTACTTC. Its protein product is CASSLYGTSGSYEQYF.

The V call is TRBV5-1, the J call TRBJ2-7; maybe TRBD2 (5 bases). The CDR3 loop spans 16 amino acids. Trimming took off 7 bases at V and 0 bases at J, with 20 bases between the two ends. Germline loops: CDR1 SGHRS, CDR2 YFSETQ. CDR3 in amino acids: CASRGGSALSSYEQYF. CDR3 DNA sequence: TGCGCCAGCCGGGGTGGTTCAGCCTTGAGCTCCTACGAGCAGTACTTC.

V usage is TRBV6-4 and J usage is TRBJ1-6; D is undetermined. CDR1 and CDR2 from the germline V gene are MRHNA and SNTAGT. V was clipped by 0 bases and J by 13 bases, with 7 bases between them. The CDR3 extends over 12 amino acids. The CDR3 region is CASSDSGSPLHF. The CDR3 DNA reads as TGTGCCAGCAGTGACTCGGGCAGTCCCCTCCACTTT.

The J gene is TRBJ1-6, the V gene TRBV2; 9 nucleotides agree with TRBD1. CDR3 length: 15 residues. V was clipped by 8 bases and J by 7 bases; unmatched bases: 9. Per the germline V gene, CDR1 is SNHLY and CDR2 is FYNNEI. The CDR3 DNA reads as TGTGCCAGCCAGCAGACAGGGGGTGAGAATTCACCCCTCCACTTT. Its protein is CASQQTGGENSPLHF.

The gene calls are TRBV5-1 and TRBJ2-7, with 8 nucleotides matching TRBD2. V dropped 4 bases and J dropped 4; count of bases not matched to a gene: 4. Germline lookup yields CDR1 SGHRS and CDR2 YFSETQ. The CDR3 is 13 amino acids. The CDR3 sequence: CASSDSSGYEQYF. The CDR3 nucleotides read TGCGCCAGCAGCGATTCTAGCGGGTACGAGCAGTACTTC.

CDR3 coding DNA: TGTGCCAGCAGCTTAATGACGACTAGCTCCTACGAGCAGTACTTC. Translation: CASSLMTTSSYEQYF. The rearrangement joins TRBV11-1 to TRBJ2-7; a weak D match, TRBD2 (6 bases). Between the trimmed V and J ends, which lost 2 bases and 0 bases, there was a span of 11 bases. In germline, CDR1 is SGHAT, CDR2 FQDESV (reference sequence). The CDR3 is made up of 15 amino acids.

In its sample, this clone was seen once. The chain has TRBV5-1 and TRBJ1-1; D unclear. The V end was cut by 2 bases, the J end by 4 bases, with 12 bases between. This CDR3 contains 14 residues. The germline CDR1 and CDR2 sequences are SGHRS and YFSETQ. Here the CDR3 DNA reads TGCGCCAGCAGCTTCGGACTCGAGTTCACTGAAGCTTTCTTT. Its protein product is CASSFGLEFTEAFF.

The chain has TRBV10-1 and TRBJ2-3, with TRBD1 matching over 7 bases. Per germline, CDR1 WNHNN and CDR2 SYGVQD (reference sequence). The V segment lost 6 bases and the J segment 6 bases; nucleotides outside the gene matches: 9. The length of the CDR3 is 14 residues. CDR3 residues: CASRAGQAGDTQYF. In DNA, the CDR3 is TGCGCCAGCAGGGCTGGACAGGCTGGGGATACGCAGTATTTT.

For the CDR3, the DNA is TGTGCCAGCAGCGTAGTTCCCGGTACCCTTAGCACTGAAGCTTTCTTT. Protein: CASSVVPGTLSTEAFF. The V gene is TRBV9, the J gene TRBJ1-1; unclear D gene. The length of the CDR3 is 16 residues. Trimming removed 0 bases at V and 4 bases at J, with 16 bases between. Germline V gives CDR1 SGDLS, CDR2 YYNGEE.

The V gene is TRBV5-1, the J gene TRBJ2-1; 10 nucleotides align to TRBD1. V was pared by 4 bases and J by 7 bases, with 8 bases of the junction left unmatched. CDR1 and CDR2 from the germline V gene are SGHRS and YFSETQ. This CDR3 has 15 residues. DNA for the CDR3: TGCGCCAGCAGCCTAGGACAGGGGGGAGTGAATGAGCAGTTCTTC. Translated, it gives CASSLGQGGVNEQFF.

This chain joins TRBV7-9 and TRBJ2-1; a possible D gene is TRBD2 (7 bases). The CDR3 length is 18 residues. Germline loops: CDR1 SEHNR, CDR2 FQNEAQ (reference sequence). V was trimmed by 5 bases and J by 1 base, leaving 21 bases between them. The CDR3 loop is CASSPGEGGGESYNEQFF. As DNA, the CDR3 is TGTGCCAGCAGCCCAGGTGAGGGAGGGGGGGAATCCTACAATGAGCAGTTCTTC.

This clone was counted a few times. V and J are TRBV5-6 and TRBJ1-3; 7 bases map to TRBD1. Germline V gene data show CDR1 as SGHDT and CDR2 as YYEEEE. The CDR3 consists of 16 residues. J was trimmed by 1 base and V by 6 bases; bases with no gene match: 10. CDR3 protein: CASTKTGLVSGNTIYF. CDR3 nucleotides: TGTGCCAGCACCAAGACAGGGTTGGTTTCTGGAAACACCATATATTTT.

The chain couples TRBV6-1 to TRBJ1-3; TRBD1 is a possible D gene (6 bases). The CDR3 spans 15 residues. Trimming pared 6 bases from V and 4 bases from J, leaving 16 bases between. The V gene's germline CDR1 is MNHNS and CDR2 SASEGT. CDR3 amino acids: CASSHRDLLGNTIYF. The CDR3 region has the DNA TGTGCCAGCAGCCACAGGGATCTATTAGGAAACACCATATATTTT.

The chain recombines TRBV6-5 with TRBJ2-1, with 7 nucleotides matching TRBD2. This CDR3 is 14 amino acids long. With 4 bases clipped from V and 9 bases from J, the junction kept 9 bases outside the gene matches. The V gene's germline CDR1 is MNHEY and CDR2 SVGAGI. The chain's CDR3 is CASSFRGGRSEQFF. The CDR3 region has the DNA TGTGCCAGCAGTTTTCGCGGGGGTCGTTCTGAGCAGTTCTTC.

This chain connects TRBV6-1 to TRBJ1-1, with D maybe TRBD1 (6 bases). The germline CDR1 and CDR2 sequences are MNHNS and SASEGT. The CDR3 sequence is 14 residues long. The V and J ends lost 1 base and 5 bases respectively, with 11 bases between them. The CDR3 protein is CASSEEQGLTEAFF. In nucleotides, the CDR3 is TGTGCCAGCAGTGAAGAGCAGGGGTTAACTGAAGCTTTCTTT.

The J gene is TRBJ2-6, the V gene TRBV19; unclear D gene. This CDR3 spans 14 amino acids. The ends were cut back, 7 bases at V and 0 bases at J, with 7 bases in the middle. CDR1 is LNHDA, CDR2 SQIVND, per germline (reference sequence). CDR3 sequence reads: CASNQDSGANVLTF. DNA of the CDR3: TGTGCCAGTAATCAGGACTCTGGGGCCAACGTCCTGACTTTC. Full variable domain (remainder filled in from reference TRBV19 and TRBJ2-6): DGGITQSPKYLFRKEGQNVTLSCEQNLNHDAMYWYRQDPGQGLRLIYYSQIVNDFQKGDIAEGYSVSREKKESFPLTVTSAQKNPTAFYLCASNQDSGANVLTFGAGSRLTVL.

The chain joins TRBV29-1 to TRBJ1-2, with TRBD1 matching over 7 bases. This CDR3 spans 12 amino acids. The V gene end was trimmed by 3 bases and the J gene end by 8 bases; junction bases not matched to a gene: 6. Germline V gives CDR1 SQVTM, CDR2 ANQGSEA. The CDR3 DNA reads TGCAGCGTTGATAGACAGGGAGTGGGCTACACCTTC. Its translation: CSVDRQGVGYTF. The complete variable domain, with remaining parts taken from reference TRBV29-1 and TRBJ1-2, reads SAVISQKPSRDICQRGTSLTIQCQVDSQVTMMFWYRQQPGQSLTLIATANQGSEATYESGFVIDKFPISRPNLTFSTLTVSNMSPEDSSIYLCSVDRQGVGYTFGSGTRLTVV.

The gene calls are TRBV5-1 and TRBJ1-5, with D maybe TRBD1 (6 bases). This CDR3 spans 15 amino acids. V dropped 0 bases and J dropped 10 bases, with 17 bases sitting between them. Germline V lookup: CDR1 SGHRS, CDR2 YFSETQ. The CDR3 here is CASSLDSGGITPQHF. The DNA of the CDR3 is TGCGCCAGCAGCTTGGATTCTGGGGGCATAACCCCCCAGCATTTT.

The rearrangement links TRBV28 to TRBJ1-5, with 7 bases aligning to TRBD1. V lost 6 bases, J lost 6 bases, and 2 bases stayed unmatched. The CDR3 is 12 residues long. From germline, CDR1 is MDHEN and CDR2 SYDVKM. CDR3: CASRTGFQPQHF. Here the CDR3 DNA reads TGTGCCAGCAGGACAGGGTTTCAGCCCCAGCATTTT.

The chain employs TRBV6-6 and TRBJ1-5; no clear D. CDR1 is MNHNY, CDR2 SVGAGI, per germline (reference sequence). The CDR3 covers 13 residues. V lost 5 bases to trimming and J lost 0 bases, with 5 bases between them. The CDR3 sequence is CASSPNSNQPQHF. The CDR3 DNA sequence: TGTGCCAGCAGTCCTAATAGCAATCAGCCCCAGCATTTT.